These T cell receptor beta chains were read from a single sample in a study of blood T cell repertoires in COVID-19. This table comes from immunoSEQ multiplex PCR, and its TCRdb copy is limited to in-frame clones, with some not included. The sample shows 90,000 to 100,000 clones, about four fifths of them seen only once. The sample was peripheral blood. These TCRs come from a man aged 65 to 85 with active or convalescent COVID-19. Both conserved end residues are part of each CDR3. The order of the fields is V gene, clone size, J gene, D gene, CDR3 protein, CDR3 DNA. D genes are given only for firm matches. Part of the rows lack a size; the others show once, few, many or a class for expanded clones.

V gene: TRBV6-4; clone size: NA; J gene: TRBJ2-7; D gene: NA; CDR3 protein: CASSVRGVHNSSYEQYF; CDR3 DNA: TGTGCCAGCAGTGTCAGGGGGGTACACAACAGCTCCTACGAGCAGTACTTC
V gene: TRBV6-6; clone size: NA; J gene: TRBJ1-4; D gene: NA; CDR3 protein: CASSARDRANEKLFF; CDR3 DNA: TGTGCCAGCAGTGCCAGGGATCGAGCTAATGAAAAACTGTTTTTT
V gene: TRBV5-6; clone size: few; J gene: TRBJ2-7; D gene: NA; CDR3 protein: CASSFSGREQYF; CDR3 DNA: TGTGCCAGCAGCTTCTCGGGGAGGGAGCAGTACTTC
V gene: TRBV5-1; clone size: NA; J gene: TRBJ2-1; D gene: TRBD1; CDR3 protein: CASSYGTGKNEQFF; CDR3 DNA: TGCGCCAGCAGCTACGGGACAGGCAAGAATGAGCAGTTCTTC
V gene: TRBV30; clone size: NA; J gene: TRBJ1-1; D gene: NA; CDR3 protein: CAWERGELGKAFF; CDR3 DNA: TGTGCCTGGGAGCGGGGGGAATTAGGAAAAGCTTTCTTT
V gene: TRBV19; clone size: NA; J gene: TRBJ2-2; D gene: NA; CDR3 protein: CASSIDRRQGRTGELFF; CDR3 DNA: TGTGCCAGTAGTATAGATCGCAGGCAGGGAAGGACCGGGGAGCTGTTTTTT
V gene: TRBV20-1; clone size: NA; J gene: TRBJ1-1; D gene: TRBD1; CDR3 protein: CSAGGQGASEAFF; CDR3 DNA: TGCAGTGCTGGTGGACAGGGCGCGTCTGAAGCTTTCTTT
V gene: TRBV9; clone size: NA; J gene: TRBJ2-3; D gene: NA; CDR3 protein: CASSVGFEADTQYF; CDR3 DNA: TGTGCCAGCAGCGTAGGATTTGAGGCAGATACGCAGTATTTT
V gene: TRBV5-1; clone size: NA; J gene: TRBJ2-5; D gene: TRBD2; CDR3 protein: CASSLVGGVVETQYF; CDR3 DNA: TGCGCCAGCAGCTTGGTTGGGGGGGTGGTGGAGACCCAGTACTTC
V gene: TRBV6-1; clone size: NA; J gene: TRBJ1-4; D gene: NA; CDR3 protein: CASSEAQGTDEKLFF; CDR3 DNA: TGTGCCAGCAGTGAAGCGCAGGGAACCGATGAAAAACTGTTTTTT
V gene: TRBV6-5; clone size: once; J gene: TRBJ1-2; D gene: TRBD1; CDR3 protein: CASSPGTGAGYTF; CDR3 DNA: TGTGCCAGCAGTCCTGGGACAGGGGCTGGCTACACCTTC
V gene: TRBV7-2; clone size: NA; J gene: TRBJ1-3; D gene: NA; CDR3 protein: CASSLQGHPGNTIYF; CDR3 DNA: TGTGCCAGCAGCTTACAGGGACACCCTGGAAACACCATATATTTT
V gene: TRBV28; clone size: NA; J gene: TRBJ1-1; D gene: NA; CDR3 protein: CASSFQNTEAFF; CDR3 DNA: TGTGCCAGCAGTTTCCAAAACACTGAAGCTTTCTTT
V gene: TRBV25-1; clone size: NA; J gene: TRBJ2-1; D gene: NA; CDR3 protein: CASSGQGNEQFF; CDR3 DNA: TGTGCCAGCAGTGGGCAGGGGAATGAGCAGTTCTTC
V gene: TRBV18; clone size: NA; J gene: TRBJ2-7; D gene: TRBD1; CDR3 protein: CASSPRQGVGEQYF; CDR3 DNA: TGTGCCAGCTCACCAAGACAGGGAGTGGGTGAGCAGTACTTC
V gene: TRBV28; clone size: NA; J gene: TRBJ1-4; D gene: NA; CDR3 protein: CATGGGRLEKLFF; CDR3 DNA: TGTGCCACCGGGGGGGGGCGGCTTGAAAAACTGTTTTTT
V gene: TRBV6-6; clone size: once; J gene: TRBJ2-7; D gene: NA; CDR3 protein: CASSYYGGSEQYF; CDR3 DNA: TGTGCCAGCAGTTATTATGGGGGGTCCGAGCAGTACTTC
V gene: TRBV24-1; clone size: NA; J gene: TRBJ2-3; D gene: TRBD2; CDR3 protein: CATNAGGTDTQYF; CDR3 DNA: TGTGCCACCAACGCGGGAGGCACAGATACGCAGTATTTT
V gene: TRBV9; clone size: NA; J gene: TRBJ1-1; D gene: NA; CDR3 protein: CASSLRGGEGTEAFF; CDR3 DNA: TGTGCCAGCAGTCTTAGGGGAGGGGAGGGCACTGAAGCTTTCTTT
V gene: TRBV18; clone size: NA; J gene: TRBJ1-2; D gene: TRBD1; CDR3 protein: CASSRTGGGGLNYGYTF; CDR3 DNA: TGTGCCAGCTCACGAACAGGGGGCGGAGGCTTGAACTATGGCTACACCTTC
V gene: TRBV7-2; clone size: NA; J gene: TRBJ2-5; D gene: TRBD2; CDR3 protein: CASSPGIAGGQETQYF; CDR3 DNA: TGTGCCAGCAGCCCCGGGATAGCGGGGGGGCAAGAGACCCAGTACTTC
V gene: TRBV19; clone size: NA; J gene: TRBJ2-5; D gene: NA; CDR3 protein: CASRVAGKETQYF; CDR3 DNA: TGTGCCAGTAGGGTAGCTGGTAAAGAGACCCAGTACTTC
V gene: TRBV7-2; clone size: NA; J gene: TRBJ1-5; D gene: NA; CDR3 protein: CASSLGFRQPQHF; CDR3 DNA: TGTGCCAGCAGCTTAGGGTTCAGGCAGCCCCAGCATTTT
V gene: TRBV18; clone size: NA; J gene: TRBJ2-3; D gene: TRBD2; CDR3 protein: CASSRLAATDTQYF; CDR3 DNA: TGTGCCAGCTCACGACTAGCGGCCACAGATACGCAGTATTTT
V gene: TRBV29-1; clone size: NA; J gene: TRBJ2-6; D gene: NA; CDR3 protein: CSVTGSGANVLTF; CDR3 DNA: TGCAGCGTGACAGGCTCTGGGGCCAACGTCCTGACTTTC
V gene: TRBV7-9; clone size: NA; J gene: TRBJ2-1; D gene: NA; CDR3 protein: CASSAGSYNEQFF; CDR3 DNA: TGTGCCAGCAGCGCGGGAAGCTACAATGAGCAGTTCTTC
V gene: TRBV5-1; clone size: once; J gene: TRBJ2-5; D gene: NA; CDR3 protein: CASSPNPQGGQETQYF; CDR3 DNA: TGCGCCAGCAGCCCCAACCCCCAGGGAGGCCAAGAGACCCAGTACTTC
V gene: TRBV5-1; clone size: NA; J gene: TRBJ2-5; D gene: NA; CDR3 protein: CASSPTQETQYF; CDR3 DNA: TGCGCCAGCAGCCCAACACAAGAGACCCAGTACTTC
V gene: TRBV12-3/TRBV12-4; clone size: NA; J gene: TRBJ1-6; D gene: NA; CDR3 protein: CASSSRQDSPLHF; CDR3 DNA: TGTGCCAGCAGTTCGAGACAAGACTCACCCCTCCACTTT
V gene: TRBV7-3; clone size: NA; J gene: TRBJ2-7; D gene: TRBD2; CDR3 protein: CASSLNRAGALNEQYF; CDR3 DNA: TGTGCCAGCAGCTTAAATCGAGCGGGGGCTCTAAACGAGCAGTACTTC
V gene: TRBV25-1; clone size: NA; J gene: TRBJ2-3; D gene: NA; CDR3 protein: CASSDQTDTQYF; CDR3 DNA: TGTGCCAGCAGTGATCAAACAGATACGCAGTATTTT
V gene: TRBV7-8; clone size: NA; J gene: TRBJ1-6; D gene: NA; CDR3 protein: CASSLDGGRVYNSPLHF; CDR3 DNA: TGTGCCAGCAGCTTAGATGGAGGACGGGTCTATAATTCACCCCTCCACTTT
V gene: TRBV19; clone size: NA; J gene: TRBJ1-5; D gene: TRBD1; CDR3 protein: CASTSGQSNQPQHF; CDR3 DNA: TGTGCCAGTACCTCGGGACAGAGCAATCAGCCCCAGCATTTT
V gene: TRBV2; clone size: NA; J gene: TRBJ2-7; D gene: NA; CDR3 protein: CASNYGRDSYEQYF; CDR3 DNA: TGTGCCAGCAATTATGGACGGGACTCCTACGAGCAGTACTTC
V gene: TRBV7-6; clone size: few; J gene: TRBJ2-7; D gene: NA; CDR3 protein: CASSLYRGSAYEQYF; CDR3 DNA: TGTGCCAGCAGCTTATATAGGGGGTCTGCCTACGAGCAGTACTTC
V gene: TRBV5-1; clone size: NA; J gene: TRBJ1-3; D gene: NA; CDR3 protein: CASSLAGGQGNSGNTIYF; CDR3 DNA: TGCGCCAGCAGCTTGGCCGGTGGGCAGGGGAACTCTGGAAACACCATATATTTT
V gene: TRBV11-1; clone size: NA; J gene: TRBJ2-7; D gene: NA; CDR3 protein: CASSLTGTKSYEQYF; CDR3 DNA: TGTGCCAGCAGCTTAACCGGGACAAAATCCTACGAGCAGTACTTC
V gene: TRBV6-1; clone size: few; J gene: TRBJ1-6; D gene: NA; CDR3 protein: CASSEGRSYNSPLHF; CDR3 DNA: TGTGCCAGCAGTGAGGGGCGGTCCTATAATTCACCCCTCCACTTT
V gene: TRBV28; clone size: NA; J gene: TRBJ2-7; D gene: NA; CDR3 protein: CASISKGFPGYEQYF; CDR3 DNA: TGTGCCAGCATCTCCAAGGGGTTCCCTGGTTACGAGCAGTACTTC
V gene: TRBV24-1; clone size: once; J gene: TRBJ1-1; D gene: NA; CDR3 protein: CATSDRNRVTEAFF; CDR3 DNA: TGTGCCACCAGTGATAGGAACAGGGTCACTGAAGCTTTCTTT
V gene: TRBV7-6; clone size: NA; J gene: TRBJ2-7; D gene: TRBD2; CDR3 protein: CASSLGLAGGTTTYEQYF; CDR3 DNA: TGTGCCAGCAGCTTGGGGCTAGCGGGGGGAACGACTACCTACGAGCAGTACTTC
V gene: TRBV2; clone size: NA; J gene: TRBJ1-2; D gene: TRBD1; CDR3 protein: CASNRGTGGRGYTF; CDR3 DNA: TGTGCCAGCAACCGGGGGACAGGGGGCCGTGGCTACACCTTC
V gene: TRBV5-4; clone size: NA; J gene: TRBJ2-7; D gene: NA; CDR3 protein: CASSRKDSYEQYF; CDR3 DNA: TGTGCCAGCAGCCGGAAGGACAGCTACGAGCAGTACTTC
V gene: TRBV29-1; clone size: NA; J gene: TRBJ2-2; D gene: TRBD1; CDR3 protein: CSARTGGSTGELFF; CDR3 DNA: TGCAGCGCAAGGACAGGTGGGAGCACCGGGGAGCTGTTTTTT
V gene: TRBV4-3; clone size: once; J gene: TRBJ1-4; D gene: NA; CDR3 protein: CASSPGPGRGEKLFF; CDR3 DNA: TGCGCCAGCAGCCCAGGCCCTGGGCGGGGTGAAAAACTGTTTTTT
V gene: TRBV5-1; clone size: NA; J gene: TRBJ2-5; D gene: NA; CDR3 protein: CASSSGRLGGETQYF; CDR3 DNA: TGCGCCAGCAGCTCGGGACGCCTCGGAGGGGAGACCCAGTACTTC
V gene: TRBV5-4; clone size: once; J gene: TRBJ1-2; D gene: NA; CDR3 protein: CASSLAFQGGYGYTF; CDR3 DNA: TGTGCCAGCAGCTTGGCCTTTCAGGGAGGGTATGGCTACACCTTC
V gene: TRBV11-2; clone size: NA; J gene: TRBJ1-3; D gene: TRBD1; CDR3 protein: CASSLGTGVANTIYF; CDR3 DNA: TGTGCCAGCAGCCTAGGGACAGGGGTGGCAAACACCATATATTTT
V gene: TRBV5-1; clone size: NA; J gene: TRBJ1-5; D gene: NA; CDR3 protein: CASSFDSNQPQHF; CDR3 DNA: TGCGCCAGCAGCTTCGACAGTAATCAGCCCCAGCATTTT
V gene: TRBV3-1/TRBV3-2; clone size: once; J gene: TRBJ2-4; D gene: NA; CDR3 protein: CASSHLGVDIQYF; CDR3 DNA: TGTGCCAGCAGCCATTTAGGGGTAGACATTCAGTACTTC
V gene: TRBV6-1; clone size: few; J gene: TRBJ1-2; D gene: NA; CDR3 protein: CASSEARYGYTF; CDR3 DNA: TGTGCCAGCAGTGAAGCTCGCTATGGCTACACCTTC
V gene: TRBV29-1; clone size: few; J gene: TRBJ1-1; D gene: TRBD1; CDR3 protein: CSVKDRGRVTEAFF; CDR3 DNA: TGCAGCGTTAAGGACAGGGGGCGGGTAACTGAAGCTTTCTTT